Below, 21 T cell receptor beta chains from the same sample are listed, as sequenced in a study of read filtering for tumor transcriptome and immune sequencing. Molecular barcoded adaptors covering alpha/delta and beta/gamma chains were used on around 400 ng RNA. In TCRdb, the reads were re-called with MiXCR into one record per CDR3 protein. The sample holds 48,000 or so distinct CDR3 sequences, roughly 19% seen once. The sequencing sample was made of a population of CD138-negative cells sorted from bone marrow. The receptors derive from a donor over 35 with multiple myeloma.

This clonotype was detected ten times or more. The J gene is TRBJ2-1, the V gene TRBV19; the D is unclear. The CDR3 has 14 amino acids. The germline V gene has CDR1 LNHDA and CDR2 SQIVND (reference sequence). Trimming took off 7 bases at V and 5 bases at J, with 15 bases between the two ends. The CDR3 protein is CASKNPGDHNEQFF. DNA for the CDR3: TGTGCCAGTAAAAACCCCGGCGACCACAATGAGCAGTTCTTC.

The CDR3 bases are TGCAGTGCTAGGCTGGAGGGACAGGGGAGGACTGAAGCTTTCTTT. It encodes CSARLEGQGRTEAFF. The V and J genes are TRBV20-1 and TRBJ1-1; 10 bases align to TRBD1. Germline loops: CDR1 DFQATT, CDR2 SNEGSKA (reference sequence). The ends lost 3 bases at V and 5 bases at J; junction bases unmatched: 9. The CDR3 has 15 amino acids.

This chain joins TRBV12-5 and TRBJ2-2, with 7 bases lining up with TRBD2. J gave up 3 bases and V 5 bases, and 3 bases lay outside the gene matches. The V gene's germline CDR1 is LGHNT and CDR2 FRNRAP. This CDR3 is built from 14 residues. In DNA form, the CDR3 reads TGTGCTAGTGGTCGGGGGGAGGACACCGGGGAGCTGTTTTTT. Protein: CASGRGEDTGELFF.

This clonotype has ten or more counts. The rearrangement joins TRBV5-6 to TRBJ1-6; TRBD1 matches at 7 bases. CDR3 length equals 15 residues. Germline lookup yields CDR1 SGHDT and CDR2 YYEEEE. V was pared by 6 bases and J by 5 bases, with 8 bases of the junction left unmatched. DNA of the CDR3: TGTGCCAGCACCCCACAGGGGATTAATAATTCACCCCTCCACTTT. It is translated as CASTPQGINNSPLHF.

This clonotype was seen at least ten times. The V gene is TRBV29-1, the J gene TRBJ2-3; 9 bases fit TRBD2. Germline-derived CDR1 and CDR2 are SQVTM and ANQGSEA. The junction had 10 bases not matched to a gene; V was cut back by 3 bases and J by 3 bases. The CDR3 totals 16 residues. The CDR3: CSVDRVAGELTDTQYF. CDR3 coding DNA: TGCAGCGTTGATAGGGTAGCGGGAGAATTAACAGATACGCAGTATTTT.

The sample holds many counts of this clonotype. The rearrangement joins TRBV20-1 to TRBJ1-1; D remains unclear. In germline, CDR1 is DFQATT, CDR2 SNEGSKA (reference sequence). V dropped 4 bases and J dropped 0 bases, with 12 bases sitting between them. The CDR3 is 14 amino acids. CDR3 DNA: TGCAGTGCTAATGGGCGTCCCTTGAACACTGAAGCTTTCTTT. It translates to CSANGRPLNTEAFF.

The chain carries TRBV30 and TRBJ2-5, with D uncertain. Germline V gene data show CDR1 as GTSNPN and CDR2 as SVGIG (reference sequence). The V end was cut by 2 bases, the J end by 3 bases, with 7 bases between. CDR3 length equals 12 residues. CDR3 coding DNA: TGTGCCTGGAGTAAAACGGAAGAGACCCAGTACTTC. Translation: CAWSKTEETQYF.

As DNA, the CDR3 is TGTGCCAGCAGCTTAAATCTAGGACTAGCGGGAAGCGAGCAGTTCTTC. The encoded protein is CASSLNLGLAGSEQFF. The chain recombines TRBV11-1 with TRBJ2-1; 12 nucleotides align to TRBD2. Per the germline V gene, CDR1 is SGHAT and CDR2 is FQDESV (reference sequence). Germline trimming cut 2 bases from V and 10 bases from J; bases unmatched to any gene: 9. This CDR3 is 16 amino acids long.

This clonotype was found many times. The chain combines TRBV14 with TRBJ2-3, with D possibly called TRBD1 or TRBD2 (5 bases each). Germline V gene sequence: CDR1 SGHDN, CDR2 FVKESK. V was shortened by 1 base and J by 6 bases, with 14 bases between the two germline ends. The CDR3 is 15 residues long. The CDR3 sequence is CASSQVVGTYDTQYF. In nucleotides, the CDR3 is TGTGCCAGCAGCCAAGTAGTAGGGACCTACGATACGCAGTATTTT.

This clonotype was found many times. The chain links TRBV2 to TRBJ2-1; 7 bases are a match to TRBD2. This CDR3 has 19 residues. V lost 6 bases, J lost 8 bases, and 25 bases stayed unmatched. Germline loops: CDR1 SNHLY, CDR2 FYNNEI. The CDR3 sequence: CASRFLLLSGGSRGDEQFF. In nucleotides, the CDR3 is TGTGCCAGCAGATTCCTCCTCCTTAGCGGCGGGAGTCGGGGAGATGAGCAGTTCTTC. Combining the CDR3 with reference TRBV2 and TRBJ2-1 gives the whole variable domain EPEVTQTPSHQVTQMGQEVILRCVPISNHLYFYWYRQILGQKVEFLVSFYNNEISEKSEIFDDQFSVERPDGSNFTLKIRSTKLEDSAMYFCASRFLLLSGGSRGDEQFFGPGTRLTVL.

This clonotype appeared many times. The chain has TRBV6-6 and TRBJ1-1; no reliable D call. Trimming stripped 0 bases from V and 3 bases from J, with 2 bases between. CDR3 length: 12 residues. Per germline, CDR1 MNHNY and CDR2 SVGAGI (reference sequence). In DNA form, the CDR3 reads TGTGCCAGCAGTTACTCACACACTGAAGCTTTCTTT. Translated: CASSYSHTEAFF.

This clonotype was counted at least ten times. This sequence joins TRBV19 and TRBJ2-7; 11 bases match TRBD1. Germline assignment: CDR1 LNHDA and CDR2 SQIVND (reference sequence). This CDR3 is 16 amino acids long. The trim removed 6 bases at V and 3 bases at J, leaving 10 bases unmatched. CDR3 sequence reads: CASSAGSGTGGYEQYF. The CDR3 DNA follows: TGTGCCAGTAGCGCCGGGAGCGGGACAGGGGGCTACGAGCAGTACTTC.

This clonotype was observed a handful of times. Here the CDR3 reads CASRDRGNNQPQHF. Here the CDR3 DNA reads TGTGCCAGCAGGGACAGGGGGAACAATCAGCCCCAGCATTTT. This rearrangement joins TRBV25-1 to TRBJ1-5; 10 nucleotides agree with TRBD1. Germline-derived CDR1 and CDR2 are MGHDK and SYGVNS. V trimming: 6 bases; J trimming: 3 bases; junction bases outside the gene matches: 2. The CDR3 extends over 14 amino acids.

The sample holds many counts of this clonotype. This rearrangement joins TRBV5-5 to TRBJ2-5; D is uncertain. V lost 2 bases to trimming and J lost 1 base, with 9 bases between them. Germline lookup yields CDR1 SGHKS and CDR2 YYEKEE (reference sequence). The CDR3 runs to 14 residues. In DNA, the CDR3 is TGTGCCAGCAGCTTTTTACGGACCCAAGAGACCCAGTACTTC. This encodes CASSFLRTQETQYF. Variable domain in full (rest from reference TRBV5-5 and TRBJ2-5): DAGVTQSPTHLIKTRGQQVTLRCSPISGHKSVSWYQQVLGQGPQFIFQYYEKEERGRGNFPDRFSARQFPNYSSELNVNALLLGDSALYLCASSFLRTQETQYFGPGTRLLVL.

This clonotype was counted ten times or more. Here the CDR3 reads CSAIPPYREETQYF. The CDR3 DNA reads as TGCAGTGCCATCCCCCCCTACAGGGAAGAGACCCAGTACTTC. The genes are TRBV20-1 and TRBJ2-5; D is perhaps TRBD1 (6 bases). Trimming cost V 6 bases and J 3 bases, with 17 bases left between them. The V gene's germline CDR1 is DFQATT and CDR2 SNEGSKA (reference sequence). The CDR3 is 14 amino acids.

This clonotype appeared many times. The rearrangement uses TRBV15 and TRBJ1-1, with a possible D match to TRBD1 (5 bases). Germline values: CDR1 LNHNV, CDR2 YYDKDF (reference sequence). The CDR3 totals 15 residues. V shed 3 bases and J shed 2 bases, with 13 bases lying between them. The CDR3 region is CATSSVRRTNTEAFF. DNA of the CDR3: TGTGCCACCAGCAGCGTACGCAGGACAAACACTGAAGCTTTCTTT.

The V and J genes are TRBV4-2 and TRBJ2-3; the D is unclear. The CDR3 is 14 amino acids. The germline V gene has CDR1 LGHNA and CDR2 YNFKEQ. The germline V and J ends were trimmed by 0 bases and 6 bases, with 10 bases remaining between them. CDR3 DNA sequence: TGTGCCAGCAGCCAAGAGCTCGGAGCGGATACGCAGTATTTT. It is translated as CASSQELGADTQYF.

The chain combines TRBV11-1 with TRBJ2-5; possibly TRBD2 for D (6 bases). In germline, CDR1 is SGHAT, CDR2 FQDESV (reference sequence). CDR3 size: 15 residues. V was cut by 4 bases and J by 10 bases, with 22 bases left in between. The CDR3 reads CASSSRDRRDSVQYF. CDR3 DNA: TGTGCCAGCAGCTCACGGGACCGGAGGGATTCGGTCCAGTACTTC.

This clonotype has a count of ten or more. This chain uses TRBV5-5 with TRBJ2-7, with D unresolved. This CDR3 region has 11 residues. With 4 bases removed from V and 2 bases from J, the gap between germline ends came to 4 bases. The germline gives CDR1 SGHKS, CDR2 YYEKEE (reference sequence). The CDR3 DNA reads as TGTGCCAGCAGCCGGACCTACGAGCAGTACTTC. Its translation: CASSRTYEQYF.

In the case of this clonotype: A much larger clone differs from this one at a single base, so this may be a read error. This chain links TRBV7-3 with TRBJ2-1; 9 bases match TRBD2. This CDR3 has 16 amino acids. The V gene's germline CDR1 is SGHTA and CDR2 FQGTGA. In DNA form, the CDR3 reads TGTGCCGGCAGCAAAGATAGCGGGAGCTCCTACAATGAGCAGTTCTTC. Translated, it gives CAGSKDSGSSYNEQFF.

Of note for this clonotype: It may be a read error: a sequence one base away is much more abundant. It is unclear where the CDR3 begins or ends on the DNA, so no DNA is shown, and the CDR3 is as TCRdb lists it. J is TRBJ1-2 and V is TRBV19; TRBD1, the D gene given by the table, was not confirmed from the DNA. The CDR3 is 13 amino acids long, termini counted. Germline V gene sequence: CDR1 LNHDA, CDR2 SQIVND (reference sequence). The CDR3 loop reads CASSGLSDYGCTF.